Shown below are 20 T cell receptor beta chains from a single sample sequenced in a study of blood T cell repertoires in COVID-19. Here immunoSEQ multiplex PCR was the method, and the copy in TCRdb shows in-frame clones only, minus some. The sample carries about 410,000 clones, about nine tenths recorded once. Sequencing used peripheral blood. All receptors come from a woman in her 40s with COVID-19, enrolled during active disease.

CDR3 sequence: CASSYDSRNSPLHF. CDR3 coding DNA: TGTGCCAGCAGTTACGACAGCAGGAATTCACCCCTCCACTTT. The chain uses TRBV6-5 and TRBJ1-6; a weak D match, TRBD1 (5 bases). CDR3 length: 14 amino acids. Per the germline V gene, CDR1 is MNHEY and CDR2 is SVGAGI. Trimming left V 2 bases short and J 7 bases short, with 9 bases between.

This sequence joins TRBV3-1 (or the pseudogene TRBV3-2) and TRBJ1-2; 8 positions match TRBD1. Looked up from germline, CDR1 is LGHDT and CDR2 is YNNKEL (reference sequence). The CDR3 runs to 14 residues. V was clipped by 7 bases and J by 1 base; unmatched bases: 5. CDR3 protein: CASTQGAFNYGYTF. DNA of the CDR3: TGTGCCAGCACCCAGGGGGCTTTTAACTATGGCTACACCTTC.

V usage is TRBV9 and J usage is TRBJ1-1; D may be TRBD1 (6 bases). This CDR3 has 13 amino acids. Germline CDR1 is SGDLS and CDR2 is YYNGEE. Trimming left V 6 bases short and J 4 bases short, with 13 bases between. CDR3 residues: CASNSRGGTEAFF. CDR3 DNA: TGTGCCAGCAACTCGAGGGGGGGCACTGAAGCTTTCTTT.

The rearrangement links TRBV28 to TRBJ1-4, with D maybe TRBD1 (5 bases). The CDR3 sequence is 15 residues long. The V gene's germline CDR1 is MDHEN and CDR2 SYDVKM. V was pared by 4 bases and J by 3 bases, with 12 bases between. The CDR3 DNA is TGTGCCAGCAGTTGGGGCGACGGATCTAATGAAAAACTGTTTTTT. Translating gives CASSWGDGSNEKLFF.

J is TRBJ1-5 and V is TRBV10-3, with unresolved D. Germline CDR1 and CDR2: ENHRY and SYGVKD. V lost 4 bases, J lost 6 bases, and 10 bases lay in between. This CDR3 is 13 amino acids long. Here the CDR3 DNA reads TGTGCCATCAGTGCTTTAGGCGGTCAGCCCCAGCATTTT. It specifies CAISALGGQPQHF.

This clone was counted a single time. The chain is built from TRBV28 and TRBJ1-1; D uncertain. This CDR3 is built from 16 residues. Germline V gene data show CDR1 as MDHEN and CDR2 as SYDVKM. V dropped 1 base and J dropped 1 base, with 13 bases sitting between them. CDR3 sequence: CASSLSGERWNTEAFF. The CDR3, as DNA: TGTGCCAGCAGTTTATCCGGGGAGCGGTGGAACACTGAAGCTTTCTTT.

This rearrangement joins TRBV9 to TRBJ1-6; D is possibly TRBD1 (5 bases). Trimming shortened V by 0 bases and J by 6 bases, and 10 bases separated the two germline ends. Per the germline V gene, CDR1 is SGDLS and CDR2 is YYNGEE. CDR3 length: 15 residues. As DNA, the CDR3 is TGTGCCAGCAGCGTAGGTGGGGGAGGTAATTCACCCCTCCACTTT. It yields the protein CASSVGGGGNSPLHF.

This clone was seen a single time. The V and J genes are TRBV3-1 (or the pseudogene TRBV3-2) and TRBJ2-7; 9 bases line up with TRBD1. The germline V gene has CDR1 LGHDT and CDR2 YNNKEL (reference sequence). The J segment lost 5 bases and the V segment lost 4 bases, leaving 3 bases of the junction unmatched. The CDR3 sequence is 13 residues long. The chain's CDR3 is CASSPRDRDEQYF. In DNA, the CDR3 is TGTGCCAGCAGCCCCCGGGACAGGGACGAGCAGTACTTC.

V is TRBV7-9 and J is TRBJ1-4, with D possibly being TRBD1 (5 bases). Germline V gene sequence: CDR1 SEHNR, CDR2 FQNEAQ (reference sequence). V dropped 1 base and J dropped 10 bases, with 13 bases sitting between them. The CDR3 has 14 residues. The CDR3 is CASSLDPGRGKLFF. Written as DNA, the CDR3 is TGTGCCAGCAGCTTAGATCCGGGGAGGGGAAAACTGTTTTTT.

The gene calls are TRBV9 and TRBJ2-1, with TRBD1 identical over 10 bases. The CDR3 consists of 16 residues. CDR1 is SGDLS, CDR2 YYNGEE, per germline. J was trimmed by 5 bases and V by 4 bases; bases with no gene match: 9. DNA for the CDR3: TGTGCCAGCAGCCCCCGTCCCGGGACAGGGGACAATGAGCAGTTCTTC. Its translation is CASSPRPGTGDNEQFF.

This chain's CDR3 is CASRGSIWGYTF. For the CDR3, the DNA is TGTGCCAGTAGGGGCTCCATATGGGGCTACACCTTC. The V gene is TRBV19, the J gene TRBJ1-2, with no clear D. CDR3 size: 12 residues. Trimming took 6 bases from V and 8 from J, leaving 13 bases between them. Germline CDR1 reads LNHDA; CDR2 reads SQIVND (reference sequence). The variable domain in full, with the rest retrieved from reference TRBV19 and TRBJ1-2, is DGGITQSPKYLFRKEGQNVTLSCEQNLNHDAMYWYRQDPGQGLRLIYYSQIVNDFQKGDIAEGYSVSREKKESFPLTVTSAQKNPTAFYLCASRGSIWGYTFGSGTRLTVV.

V is TRBV28 and J is TRBJ1-5, with D perhaps TRBD1 (5 bases). Germline V gives CDR1 MDHEN, CDR2 SYDVKM. The CDR3 is 14 residues long. V lost 3 bases to trimming and J lost 7 bases, with 13 bases between them. The CDR3 protein is CASSLVGVRQPQHF. The DNA of the CDR3 is TGTGCCAGCAGTTTGGTAGGGGTGAGGCAGCCCCAGCATTTT.

Only one count was recorded for this clone. The chain links TRBV28 to TRBJ1-5; 7 bases fit TRBD1. Germline trimming cut 5 bases from V and 7 bases from J; bases unmatched to any gene: 8. Germline CDR1 and CDR2: MDHEN and SYDVKM. The CDR3 contains 14 residues. This chain's CDR3 is CASSMNRGYQPQHF. The CDR3 DNA sequence: TGTGCCAGCAGTATGAACAGGGGTTACCAGCCCCAGCATTTT.

Remarks on this clone: The sample carries other DNA sequences with the same CDR3. The chain joins TRBV5-1 to TRBJ2-7; TRBD1 agrees at 7 bases. Germline values: CDR1 SGHRS, CDR2 YFSETQ. The CDR3 covers 14 residues. The J segment lost 2 bases and the V segment lost 0 bases, leaving 2 bases of the junction unmatched. CDR3 in amino acids: CASSLAQGAYEQYF. CDR3 nucleotide sequence: TGCGCCAGCAGCTTGGCTCAGGGGGCCTACGAGCAGTACTTC.

The rearrangement links TRBV7-2 to TRBJ2-3, with D possibly matching TRBD2 (5 bases). The CDR3 is 14 amino acids. Germline V gene data show CDR1 as SGHTA and CDR2 as FQGNSA. The ends were cut back, 1 base at V and 6 bases at J, with 11 bases in the middle. The CDR3 sequence is CASSLVPGFDTQYF. The CDR3 DNA reads as TGTGCCAGCAGCTTAGTTCCGGGGTTTGATACGCAGTATTTT. Supplemented by reference TRBV7-2 and TRBJ2-3, the full variable domain reads GAGVSQSPSNKVTEKGKDVELRCDPISGHTALYWYRQSLGQGLEFLIYFQGNSAPDKSGLPSDRFSAERTGGSVSTLTIQRTQQEDSAVYLCASSLVPGFDTQYFGPGTRLTVL.

V and J are TRBV2 and TRBJ1-1; D remains unclear. This CDR3 is built from 17 residues. Per germline, CDR1 SNHLY and CDR2 FYNNEI. Trimming removed 2 bases from V and 0 bases from J, with 16 bases in between. CDR3 in DNA: TGTGCCAGCAGTGAAAGAGTTGTCCTACAGTTGAACACTGAAGCTTTCTTT. It specifies CASSERVVLQLNTEAFF. The complete variable domain, with remaining parts taken from reference TRBV2 and TRBJ1-1, reads EPEVTQTPSHQVTQMGQEVILRCVPISNHLYFYWYRQILGQKVEFLVSFYNNEISEKSEIFDDQFSVERPDGSNFTLKIRSTKLEDSAMYFCASSERVVLQLNTEAFFGQGTRLTVV.

This chain uses TRBV7-3 with TRBJ2-1; a possible D gene is TRBD2 (5 bases). Germline CDR1 and CDR2: SGHTA and FQGTGA. This CDR3 has 14 amino acids. V lost 5 bases and J 9 bases, leaving 17 bases between the germline ends. As DNA, the CDR3 is TGTGCCAGCAGCGCGGACTCGGACCTAAGTGAGCAGTTCTTC. Amino acid sequence: CASSADSDLSEQFF.

The chain carries TRBV12-5 and TRBJ2-6; a weak D match, TRBD2 (5 bases). Trimming took off 5 bases at V and 0 bases at J, with 8 bases between the two ends. Germline V gene data show CDR1 as LGHNT and CDR2 as FRNRAP. The CDR3 sequence is 15 residues long. The CDR3 sequence: CASGSRGSGANVLTF. The DNA of the CDR3 is TGTGCTAGTGGTAGCCGGGGCTCTGGGGCCAACGTCCTGACTTTC.

Details on this clone: A much bigger clone sits one base away, suggesting this may be a read error. DNA for the CDR3: TGTGCCAGCAGCCGGACAGGAACCTACGAGCAGTACTTC. Amino acid sequence: CASSRTGTYEQYF. The V call is TRBV6-5, the J call TRBJ2-7; the match to TRBD1 covers 7 bases. The CDR3 contains 13 residues. Germline V gene sequence: CDR1 MNHEY, CDR2 SVGAGI. After removal of 6 bases from V and 2 bases from J, the junction contained 4 bases not matched to a gene.

The chain has TRBV19 and TRBJ2-5; TRBD2 matches 12 bases. Trimming cost V 6 bases and J 4 bases; bases outside gene matches: 9. The CDR3 covers 16 residues. CDR1 and CDR2 from the germline V gene are LNHDA and SQIVND (reference sequence). CDR3 DNA sequence: TGTGCCAGTAGCTCGACTAGCGGGAGCATGGGAGAGACCCAGTACTTC. Protein sequence: CASSSTSGSMGETQYF.